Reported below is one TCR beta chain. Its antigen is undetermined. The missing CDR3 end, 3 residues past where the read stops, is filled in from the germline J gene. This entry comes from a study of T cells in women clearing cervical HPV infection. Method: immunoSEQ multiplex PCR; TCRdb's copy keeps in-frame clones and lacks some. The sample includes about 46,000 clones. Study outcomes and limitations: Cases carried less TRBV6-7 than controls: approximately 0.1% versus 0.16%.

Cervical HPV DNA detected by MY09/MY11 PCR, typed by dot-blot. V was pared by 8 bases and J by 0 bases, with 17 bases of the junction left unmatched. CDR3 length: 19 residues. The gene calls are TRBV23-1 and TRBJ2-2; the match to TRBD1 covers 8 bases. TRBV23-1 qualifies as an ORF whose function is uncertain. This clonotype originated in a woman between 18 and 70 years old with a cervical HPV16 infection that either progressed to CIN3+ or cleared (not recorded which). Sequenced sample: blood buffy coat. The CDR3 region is CASGASTTGAAANTGELFF. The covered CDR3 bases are TGCGCCAGCGGGGCCTCGACGACAGGGGCGGCGGCGAACACCGGGGAG.